This T cell receptor (beta chain) came from a study of vaccination and CD4 T cells after COVID-19. Turning to the study itself: Timing of post-vaccine sample collection was a median approximately 70 days after dose two, with a range of 14 to 241. In culture, cells were exposed to overlapping spike peptides from SARS-CoV-2, HCoV-NL63, HCoV-OC43 and HCoV-229E. Study results and caveats: Median numbers of SARS-CoV-2-reactive clonotypes increased from approximately 21 to 38 (not a significant change). Post-infection sampling omitted early timepoints and covered relatively few convalescent patients.

Treatment specified: approximately 11-day PBMC culture with coronavirus spike peptide pools or control peptides (ViraFEST assay). The CDR3 is 16 residues long. After removal of 3 bases from V and 8 bases from J, the junction contained 10 bases not matched to a gene. Germline CDR1 MRHNA, CDR2 SNTAGT. With regard to this clonotype: Antigen unknown.

The Oncomine TCR Beta short-read assay sequenced DNA from cultured CD4+ T cells. TCRdb processed the PCR reads anew with MiXCR; each CDR3 protein has one entry. The profile shows about 15,000 distinct CDR3 sequences, about 74% of them singletons. Sequenced sample: CD4+ T cells from blood, cultured in vitro. The V gene is TRBV6-4, the J gene TRBJ2-1; 10 bases align to TRBD2. This TCR derives from a human donor who had recovered from COVID-19. The CDR3 loop is CASSEAGGPNIDEQFF. The CDR3 DNA follows: TGTGCCAGCAGTGAAGCGGGAGGGCCCAATATCGATGAGCAGTTCTTC.